The clone carrying this T cell receptor (beta chain) was detected a few times. No antigen is known for it. In replicate PCRs of unsorted PBMC, approximately 0.3 ug DNA, 30,000 or so T cell genomes, was used. Method: immunoSEQ multiplex PCR; TCRdb's copy keeps in-frame clones and lacks some. This sample yields about 480,000 clones, of which 75% to 80% are seen a single time; 12% belongs to the top ten. All the donors were Caucasian adults who lived in Nashville, Tennessee. CDR3 length: 24 amino acids. J was trimmed by 3 bases and V by 4 bases; bases with no gene match: 32. This entry is derived from a study of shared clonotypes between healthy human individuals. Study-wide results and caveats: Sampling was confined to blood; repertoires within tissues likely differ. Sequencing depth was predicted to influence how clonotypes are shared among donors.

The chain combines TRBV23-1 with TRBJ2-2; 7 bases map to TRBD1. TRBV23-1 has ORF status, its function being uncertain. Sequencing input: PBMCs. The clonotype originates from a woman aged 40 to 50 in good health. Some clones in this sample may be carry-over from other donors' samples. In DNA form, the CDR3 reads TGCGCCAGCAGTCGACCGAGCAACTCATCCAGGGCTCTTAAAGGGACAGCTTACACCGGGGAGCTGTTTTTT. Amino acids: CASSRPSNSSRALKGTAYTGELFF.